Sequencing of this T cell receptor (beta chain) was carried out in a study of blood T cell repertoires in COVID-19 (dated by TCRdb to the early 2020s). In terms of the full investigation: Samples from collaborators originated in the United States, Italy and Spain and spanned both the acute and convalescent phases of COVID-19. The material from the prospective study consisted of cDNA or gDNA derived from T cells, B-cell-depleted T cells, or PBMCs. Subjects who had been exposed to COVID-19, were actively infected with it, or had recovered from it provided the deeply sampled blood TCRbeta repertoires that made up the dataset. A freely available public database, intended as a resource for researchers studying the immune response to SARS-CoV-2, is where the repertoires were released. Samples came from the ongoing ImmuneRACE study (first 160 participants) plus 1,254 subjects from 6 global collaborators. Nearly every sample came with metadata listing a de-identified subject ID, COVID-19 status, age in years and sex. HLA class I and class II types, where available, came from metadata supplied by the sample provider rather than from assay-based typing.

The immunoSEQ Assay, a bias-controlled multiplex PCR, was used to amplify TCRbeta CDR3 regions from genomic DNA. Per the authors' processing: The number of nucleated cells in each sample was estimated by amplification of reference gene primers within the assay. Sequence reads were collapsed and filtered to measure the absolute abundance of every unique TCRbeta CDR3 rearrangement. For each sample, productive Simpson clonality was calculated as the square root of Simpson's diversity index over productive rearrangements. TCRdb mirrors the immuneACCESS table, restricted to in-frame sequences. Some clones are absent from its copies; in checked studies, under half trace to an unresolved V gene, and the reason for the others is unknown. V and J calls plus clone size are reproduced from that table; the DNA served to infer D and trimming. This sample comprises around 290,000 clones, about 90% of them detected only once. The ten top clones hold roughly 7.1% of the sample.

Another Seattle source contributed samples from volunteer blood donors who had recovered from COVID-19. Collaborating institutions collected whole blood in K2EDTA tubes following their own protocols. For TCRbeta analysis, collaborators shipped samples in one of three forms: frozen whole blood, isolated PBMCs, or DNA extracted from either of those sample types. At the junction V is shortened by 5 bases and J by 7 bases, with 14 bases in between. There are 13 amino acids in the CDR3, from cysteine to phenylalanine inclusive. Only the CDR3 portion is preserved as DNA: 39 bases, with reading frame beginning at the first base. The germline V gene provides CDR1 MDHEN and CDR2 SYDVKM. Results the study describes overall, beyond this receptor: How much clinical and demographic metadata was included differed by source and by participant, and the metadata was provided uncurated.

Worth noting for this clone: Its specific antigen is unknown. Base qualities were left out, and no much larger clone turns up one base away.

The rearrangement joined TRBV28 to TRBJ1-2, with TRBD1 as a weak D call on 6 bases. The sequence came from a woman aged 50 to 60 who had recovered from COVID-19. Sequencing was performed on peripheral blood. The CDR3 amino acid sequence is: CASSRRGGPGYTF. The base sequence is TGTGCCAGCAGTAGGAGGGGGGGCCCTGGCTACACCTTC.